This T cell receptor beta chain was recovered during a study of shared clonotypes between healthy human individuals. Study results and limitations: Compared with memory subsets, naive subsets generally had larger estimated richness. Sampling was confined to blood; repertoires within tissues likely differ.

In regard to this clone: Its antigen is not identified.

This table comes from immunoSEQ multiplex PCR, and its TCRdb copy is limited to in-frame clones, with some not included. The sample carries around 1.5 million clones, about 98% recorded once. This CDR3 has 13 amino acids. CDR1 SQVTM and CDR2 ANQGSEA come from the germline V gene. V was shortened by 5 bases and J by 5 bases, with 15 bases between the two germline ends. This sequence was found in a man between 25 and 39 years old in good health. The J gene is TRBJ2-5, the V gene TRBV29-1; D not resolved. The specimen was naive CD4+ T cells sorted from blood. Subset reported: CD45RA+ positively selected. Here the CDR3 reads CSVHPAAQETQYF. CDR3 coding DNA: TGCAGCGTTCACCCCGCAGCGCAGGAGACCCAGTACTTC. The complete variable domain, with remaining parts taken from reference TRBV29-1 and TRBJ2-5, reads SAVISQKPSRDICQRGTSLTIQCQVDSQVTMMFWYRQQPGQSLTLIATANQGSEATYESGFVIDKFPISRPNLTFSTLTVSNMSPEDSSIYLCSVHPAAQETQYFGPGTRLLVL.